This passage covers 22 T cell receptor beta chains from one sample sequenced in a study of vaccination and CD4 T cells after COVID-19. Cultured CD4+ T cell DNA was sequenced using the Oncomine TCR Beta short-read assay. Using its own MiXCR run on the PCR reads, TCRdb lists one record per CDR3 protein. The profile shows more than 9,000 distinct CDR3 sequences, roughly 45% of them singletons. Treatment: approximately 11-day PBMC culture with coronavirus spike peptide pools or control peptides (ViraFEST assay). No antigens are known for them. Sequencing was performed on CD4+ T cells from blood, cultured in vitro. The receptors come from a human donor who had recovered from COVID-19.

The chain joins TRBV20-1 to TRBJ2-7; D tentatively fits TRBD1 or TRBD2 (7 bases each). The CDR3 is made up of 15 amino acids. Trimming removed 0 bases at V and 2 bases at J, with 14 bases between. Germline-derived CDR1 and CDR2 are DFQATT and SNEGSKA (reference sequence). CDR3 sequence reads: CSARDSRGGTYEQYF. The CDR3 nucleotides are TGCAGTGCTAGAGATTCCAGGGGGGGGACCTACGAGCAGTACTTC.

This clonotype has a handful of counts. In DNA form, the CDR3 reads TGTGCCAGCAGCGTTAGGAAGGTCTTTAGGGACTTGAAAAACGAGCAGTACTTC. Its translation is CASSVRKVFRDLKNEQYF. The chain joins TRBV11-2 to TRBJ2-7, with D possibly TRBD2 on 6 matching bases. Trimming pared 5 bases from V and 5 bases from J, leaving 28 bases between. Germline CDR1 SGHAT, CDR2 FQNNGV. This CDR3 has 18 amino acids. Variable domain in full (rest from reference TRBV11-2 and TRBJ2-7): EAGVAQSPRYKIIEKRQSVAFWCNPISGHATLYWYQQILGQGPKLLIQFQNNGVVDDSQLPKDRFSAERLKGVDSTLKIQPAKLEDSAVYLCASSVRKVFRDLKNEQYFGPGTRLTVT.

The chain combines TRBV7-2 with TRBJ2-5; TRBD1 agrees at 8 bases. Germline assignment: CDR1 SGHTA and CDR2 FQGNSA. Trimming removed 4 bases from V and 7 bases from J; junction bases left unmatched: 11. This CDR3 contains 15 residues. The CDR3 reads CASSYPGQGSTTQYF. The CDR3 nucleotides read TGTGCCAGCAGCTACCCCGGACAGGGATCCACGACCCAGTACTTC.

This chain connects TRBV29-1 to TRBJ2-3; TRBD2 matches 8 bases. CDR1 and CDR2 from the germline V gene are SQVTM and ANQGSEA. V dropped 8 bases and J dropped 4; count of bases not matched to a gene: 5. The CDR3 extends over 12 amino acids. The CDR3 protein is CSSFGGADTQYF. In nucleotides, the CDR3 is TGCAGCTCCTTCGGGGGGGCAGATACGCAGTATTTT.

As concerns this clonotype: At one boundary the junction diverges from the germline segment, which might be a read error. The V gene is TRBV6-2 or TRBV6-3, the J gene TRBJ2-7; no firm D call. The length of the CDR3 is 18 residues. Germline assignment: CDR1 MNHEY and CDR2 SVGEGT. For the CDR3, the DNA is TGTGCCGGCAGCCCCTGGGGTATGGTAGGAACATACTCCTACGAGCAGTACTTC. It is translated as CAGSPWGMVGTYSYEQYF.

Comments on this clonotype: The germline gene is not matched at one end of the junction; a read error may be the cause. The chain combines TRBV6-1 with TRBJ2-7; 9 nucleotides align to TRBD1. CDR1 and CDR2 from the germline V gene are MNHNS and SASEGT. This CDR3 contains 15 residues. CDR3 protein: CASSERGQGPYEQYF. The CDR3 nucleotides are TGCGCCAGCAGTGAAAGGGGACAGGGACCCTACGAGCAGTACTTC.

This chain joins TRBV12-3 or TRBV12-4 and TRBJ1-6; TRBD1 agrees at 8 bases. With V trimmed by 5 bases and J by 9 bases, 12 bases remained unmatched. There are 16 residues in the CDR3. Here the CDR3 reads CASSNGRGRTGSPLHF. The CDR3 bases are TGTGCCAGCAGTAACGGCAGGGGGCGCACCGGTTCACCCCTCCACTTT.

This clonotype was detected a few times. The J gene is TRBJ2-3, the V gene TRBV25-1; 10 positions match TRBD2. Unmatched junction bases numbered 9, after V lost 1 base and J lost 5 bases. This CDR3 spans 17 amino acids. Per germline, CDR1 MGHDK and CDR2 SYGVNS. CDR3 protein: CASSESSGGAFGDTQYF. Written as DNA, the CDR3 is TGTGCCAGCAGTGAATCCAGCGGGGGGGCCTTTGGAGATACGCAGTATTTT.

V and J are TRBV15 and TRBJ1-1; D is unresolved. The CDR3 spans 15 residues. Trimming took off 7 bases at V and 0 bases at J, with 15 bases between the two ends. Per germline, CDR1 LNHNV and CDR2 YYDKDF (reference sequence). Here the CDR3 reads CATKPQQDLNTEAFF. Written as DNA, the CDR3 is TGTGCCACCAAACCTCAGCAGGACCTGAACACTGAAGCTTTCTTT.

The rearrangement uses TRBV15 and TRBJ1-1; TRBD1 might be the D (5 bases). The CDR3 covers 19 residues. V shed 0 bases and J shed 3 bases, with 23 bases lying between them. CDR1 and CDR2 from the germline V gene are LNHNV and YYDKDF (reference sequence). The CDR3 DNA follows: TGTGCCACCAGCAGAGATTCTTTCCAGGGCAACCTCCTTTACACTGAAGCTTTCTTT. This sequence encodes CATSRDSFQGNLLYTEAFF.

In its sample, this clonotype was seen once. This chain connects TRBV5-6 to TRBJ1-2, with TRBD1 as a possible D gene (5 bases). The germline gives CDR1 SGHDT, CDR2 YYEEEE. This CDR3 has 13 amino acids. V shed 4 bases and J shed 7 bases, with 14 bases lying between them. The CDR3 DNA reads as TGTGCCAGCAGCCAAGCGCGGGGGGGTGGCTACACCTTC. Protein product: CASSQARGGGYTF.

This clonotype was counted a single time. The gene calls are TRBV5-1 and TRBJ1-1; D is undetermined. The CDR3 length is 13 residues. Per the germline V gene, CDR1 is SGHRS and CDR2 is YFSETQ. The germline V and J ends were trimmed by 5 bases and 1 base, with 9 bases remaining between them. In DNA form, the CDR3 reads TGCGCCAGCAGATTACAACAGAACACTGAAGCTTTCTTT. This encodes CASRLQQNTEAFF.

The CDR3 sequence is CASSTGDGPYEQYF. CDR3 nucleotide sequence: TGTGCCAGCAGCACCGGGGACGGACCCTACGAGCAGTACTTC. The V gene is TRBV7-6, the J gene TRBJ2-7, with D perhaps TRBD1 or TRBD2 (5 bases each). The CDR3 extends over 14 amino acids. Germline loops: CDR1 SGHVS, CDR2 FNYEAQ. The V gene lost 5 bases and the J gene lost 2 bases, with 13 bases spanning the gap.

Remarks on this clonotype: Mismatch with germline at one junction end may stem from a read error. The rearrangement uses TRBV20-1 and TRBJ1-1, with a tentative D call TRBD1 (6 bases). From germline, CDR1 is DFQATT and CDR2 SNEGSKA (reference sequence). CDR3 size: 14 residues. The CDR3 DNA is TGCAGTGCGAGTCCGACAGGCACTTACACTGAAGCTCTCTTT. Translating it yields CSASPTGTYTEALF.

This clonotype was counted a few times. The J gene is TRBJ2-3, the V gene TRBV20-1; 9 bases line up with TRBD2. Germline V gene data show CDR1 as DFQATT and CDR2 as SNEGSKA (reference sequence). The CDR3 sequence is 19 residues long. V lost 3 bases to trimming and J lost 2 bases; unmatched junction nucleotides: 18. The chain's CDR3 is CSASPLVAASGGITDTQYF. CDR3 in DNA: TGCAGTGCTAGCCCCCTCGTAGCGGCCAGCGGGGGGATCACAGATACGCAGTATTTT.

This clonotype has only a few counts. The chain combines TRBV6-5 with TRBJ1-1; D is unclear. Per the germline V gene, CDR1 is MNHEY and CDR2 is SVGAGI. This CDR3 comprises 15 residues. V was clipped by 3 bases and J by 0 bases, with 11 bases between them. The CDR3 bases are TGTGCCAGCAGTTATCAAGGGAAGTTGAACACTGAAGCTTTCTTT. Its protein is CASSYQGKLNTEAFF.

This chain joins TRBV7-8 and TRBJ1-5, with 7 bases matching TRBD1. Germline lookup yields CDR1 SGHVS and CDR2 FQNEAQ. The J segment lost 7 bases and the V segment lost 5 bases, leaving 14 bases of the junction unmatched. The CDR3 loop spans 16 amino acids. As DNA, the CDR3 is TGTGCCAGCAGCCAGGGGGGGAGAGCGGATGTACAGCCCCAGCATTTT. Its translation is CASSQGGRADVQPQHF.

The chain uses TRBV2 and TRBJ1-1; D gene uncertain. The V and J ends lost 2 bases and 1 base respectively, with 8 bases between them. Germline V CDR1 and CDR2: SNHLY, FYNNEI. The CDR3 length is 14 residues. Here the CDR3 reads CASSERTRNTEAFF. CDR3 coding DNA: TGTGCCAGCAGTGAAAGAACCAGGAACACTGAAGCTTTCTTT.

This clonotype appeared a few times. CDR3: CASSPMRQGLMNTEAFF. The CDR3 DNA sequence: TGTGCCAGCTCACCAATGAGACAGGGACTAATGAACACTGAAGCTTTCTTT. V gene TRBV18 combines with J gene TRBJ1-1; the match to TRBD1 covers 7 bases. Losses at the gene ends were 2 bases for V and 0 bases for J; bases not matched to a gene: 9. Germline V lookup: CDR1 KGHSH, CDR2 LQKENI. This CDR3 region has 17 residues.

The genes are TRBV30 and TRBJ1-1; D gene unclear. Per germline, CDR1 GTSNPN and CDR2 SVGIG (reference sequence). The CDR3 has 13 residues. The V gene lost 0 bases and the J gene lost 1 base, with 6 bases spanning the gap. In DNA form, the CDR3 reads TGTGCCTGGAGTGTGGACCCGAACACTGAAGCTTTCTTT. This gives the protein CAWSVDPNTEAFF.

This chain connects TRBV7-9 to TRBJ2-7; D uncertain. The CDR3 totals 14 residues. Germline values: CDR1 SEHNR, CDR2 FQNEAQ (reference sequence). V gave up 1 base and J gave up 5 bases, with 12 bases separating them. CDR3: CASSLDTLVDEQYF. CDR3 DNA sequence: TGTGCCAGCAGCTTAGATACCCTAGTCGACGAGCAGTACTTC.

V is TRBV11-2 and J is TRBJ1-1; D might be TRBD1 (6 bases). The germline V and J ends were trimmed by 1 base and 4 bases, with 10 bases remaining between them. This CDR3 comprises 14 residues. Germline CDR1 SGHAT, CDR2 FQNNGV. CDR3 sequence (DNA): TGTGCCAGCAGCTTAGTCAGGGGCGGCACTGAAGCTTTCTTT. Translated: CASSLVRGGTEAFF.